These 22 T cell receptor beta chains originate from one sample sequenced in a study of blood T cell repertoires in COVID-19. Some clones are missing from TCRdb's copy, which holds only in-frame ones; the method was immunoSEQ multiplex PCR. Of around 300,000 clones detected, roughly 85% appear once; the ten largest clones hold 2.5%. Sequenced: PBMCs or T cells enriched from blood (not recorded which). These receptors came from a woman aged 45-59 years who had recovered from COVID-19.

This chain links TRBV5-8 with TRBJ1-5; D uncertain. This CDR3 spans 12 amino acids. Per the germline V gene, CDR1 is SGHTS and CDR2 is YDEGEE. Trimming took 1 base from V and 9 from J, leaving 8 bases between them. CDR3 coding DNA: TGTGCCAGCAGCTTGCCAGGTCTGCCCCAGCATTTT. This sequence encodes CASSLPGLPQHF.

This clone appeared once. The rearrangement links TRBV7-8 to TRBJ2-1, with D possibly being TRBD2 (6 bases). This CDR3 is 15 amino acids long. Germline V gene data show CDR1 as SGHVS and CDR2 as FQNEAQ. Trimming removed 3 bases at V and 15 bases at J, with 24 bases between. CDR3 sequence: CASSLGLATIGSWFF. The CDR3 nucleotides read TGTGCCAGCAGCTTGGGCCTAGCGACCATCGGGTCCTGGTTCTTC.

CDR3 in DNA: TGTGCCAGCAGCTCCCTTACTCGCGATTCACCCCTCCACTTT. Its protein product is CASSSLTRDSPLHF. The rearrangement links TRBV7-9 to TRBJ1-6; no clear D. Germline CDR1 and CDR2: SEHNR and FQNEAQ (reference sequence). The V gene lost 4 bases and the J gene lost 8 bases, with 12 bases spanning the gap. There are 14 residues in the CDR3.

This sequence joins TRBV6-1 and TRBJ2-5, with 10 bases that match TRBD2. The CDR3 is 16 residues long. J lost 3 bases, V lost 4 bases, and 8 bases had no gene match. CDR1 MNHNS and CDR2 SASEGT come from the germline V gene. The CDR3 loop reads CASSGSSGGRKETQYF. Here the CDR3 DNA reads TGTGCCAGCAGTGGGTCTAGCGGGGGTAGGAAAGAGACCCAGTACTTC.

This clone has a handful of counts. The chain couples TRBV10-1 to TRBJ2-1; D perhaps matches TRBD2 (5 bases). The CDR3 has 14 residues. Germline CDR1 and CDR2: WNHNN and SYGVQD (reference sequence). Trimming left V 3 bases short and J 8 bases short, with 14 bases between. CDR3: CASSEVGRRDEQFF. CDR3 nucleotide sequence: TGCGCCAGCAGTGAAGTGGGTAGGCGGGATGAGCAGTTCTTC.

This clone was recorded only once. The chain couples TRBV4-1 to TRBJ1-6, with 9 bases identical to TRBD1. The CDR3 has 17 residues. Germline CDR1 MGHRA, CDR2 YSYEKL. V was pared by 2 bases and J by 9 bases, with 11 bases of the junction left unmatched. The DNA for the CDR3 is TGCGCCAGCAGCCAAAGGACGGTGGGACAGGGTCCTTCACCCCTCCACTTT. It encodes CASSQRTVGQGPSPLHF.

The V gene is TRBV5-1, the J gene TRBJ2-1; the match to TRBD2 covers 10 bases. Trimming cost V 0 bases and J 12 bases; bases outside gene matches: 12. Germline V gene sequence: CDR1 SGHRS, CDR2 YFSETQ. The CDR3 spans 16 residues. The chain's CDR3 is CASSLASASGSSGQFF. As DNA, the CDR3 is TGCGCCAGCAGCTTGGCCAGCGCTAGCGGGAGTTCCGGGCAGTTCTTC.

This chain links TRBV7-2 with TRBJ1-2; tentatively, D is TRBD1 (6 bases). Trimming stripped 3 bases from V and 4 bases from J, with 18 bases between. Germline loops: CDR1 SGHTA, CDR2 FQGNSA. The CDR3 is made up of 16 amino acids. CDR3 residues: CASSLVAGGLFYGYTF. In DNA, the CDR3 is TGTGCCAGCAGCTTGGTAGCGGGGGGCTTGTTCTATGGCTACACCTTC.

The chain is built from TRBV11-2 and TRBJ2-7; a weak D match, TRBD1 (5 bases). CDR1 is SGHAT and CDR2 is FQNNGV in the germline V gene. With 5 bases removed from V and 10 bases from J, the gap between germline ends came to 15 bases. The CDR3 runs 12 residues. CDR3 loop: CASSQGGAEQYF. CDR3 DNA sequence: TGTGCCAGCAGCCAGGGTGGGGCAGAACAGTACTTC. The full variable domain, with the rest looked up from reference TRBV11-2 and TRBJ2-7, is EAGVAQSPRYKIIEKRQSVAFWCNPISGHATLYWYQQILGQGPKLLIQFQNNGVVDDSQLPKDRFSAERLKGVDSTLKIQPAKLEDSAVYLCASSQGGAEQYFGPGTRLTVT.

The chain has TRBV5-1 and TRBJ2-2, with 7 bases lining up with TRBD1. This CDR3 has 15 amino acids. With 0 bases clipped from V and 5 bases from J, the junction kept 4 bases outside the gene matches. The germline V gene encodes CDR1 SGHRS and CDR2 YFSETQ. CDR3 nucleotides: TGCGCCAGCAGCTTGGTGCAGGGGGTGACCGGGGAGCTGTTTTTT. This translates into CASSLVQGVTGELFF.

CDR3 bases: TGTGCCAGTATGACGGGCAGCGGAGCTAATGAAAAACTGTTTTTT. Its translation: CASMTGSGANEKLFF. This chain joins TRBV19 and TRBJ1-4; D call uncertain. The ends were cut back, 7 bases at V and 3 bases at J, with 15 bases in the middle. The CDR3 runs 15 residues. Germline V lookup: CDR1 LNHDA, CDR2 SQIVND (reference sequence). The full variable domain, with the rest looked up from reference TRBV19 and TRBJ1-4, is DGGITQSPKYLFRKEGQNVTLSCEQNLNHDAMYWYRQDPGQGLRLIYYSQIVNDFQKGDIAEGYSVSREKKESFPLTVTSAQKNPTAFYLCASMTGSGANEKLFFGSGTQLSVL.

CDR3 protein: CASSFHRDTYEQYF. The CDR3 bases are TGTGCCAGCAGCTTTCACCGGGACACCTACGAGCAGTACTTC. The chain carries TRBV13 and TRBJ2-7, with D tentatively TRBD1 (6 bases). This CDR3 contains 14 residues. The ends were cut back, 3 bases at V and 2 bases at J, with 11 bases in the middle. Germline CDR1 reads PRHDT; CDR2 reads FYEKMQ (reference sequence).

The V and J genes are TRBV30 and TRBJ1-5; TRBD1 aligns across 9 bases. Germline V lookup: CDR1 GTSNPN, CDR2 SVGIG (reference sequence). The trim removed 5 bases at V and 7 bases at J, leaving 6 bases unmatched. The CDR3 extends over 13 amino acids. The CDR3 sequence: CAWGTGFEQPQHF. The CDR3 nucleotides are TGTGCCTGGGGGACAGGGTTCGAGCAGCCCCAGCATTTT.

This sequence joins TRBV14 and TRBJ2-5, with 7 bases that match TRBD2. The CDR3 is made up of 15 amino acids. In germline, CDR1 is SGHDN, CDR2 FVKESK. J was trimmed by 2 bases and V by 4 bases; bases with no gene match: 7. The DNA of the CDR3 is TGTGCCAGCAGCCCGATGCAAGCGGGACAAGAGACCCAGTACTTC. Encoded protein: CASSPMQAGQETQYF.

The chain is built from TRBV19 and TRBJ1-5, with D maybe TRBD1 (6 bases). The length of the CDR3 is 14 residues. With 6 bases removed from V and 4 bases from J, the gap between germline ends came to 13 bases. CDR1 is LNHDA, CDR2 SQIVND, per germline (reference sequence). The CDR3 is CASSRQVRNQPQHF. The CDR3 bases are TGTGCCAGTAGCCGACAGGTTAGAAATCAGCCCCAGCATTTT.

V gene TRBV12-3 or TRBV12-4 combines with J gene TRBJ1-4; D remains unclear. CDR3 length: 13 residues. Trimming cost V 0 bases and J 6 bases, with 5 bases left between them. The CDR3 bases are TGTGCCAGCAGTTTAGCCCGGGATGAAAAACTGTTTTTT. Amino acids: CASSLARDEKLFF.

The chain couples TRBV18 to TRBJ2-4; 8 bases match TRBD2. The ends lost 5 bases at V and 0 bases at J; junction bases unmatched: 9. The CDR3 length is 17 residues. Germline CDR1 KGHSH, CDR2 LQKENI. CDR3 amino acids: CASSYRGRGAAKNIQYF. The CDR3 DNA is TGTGCCAGCTCATACCGAGGGCGGGGGGCAGCCAAAAACATTCAGTACTTC.

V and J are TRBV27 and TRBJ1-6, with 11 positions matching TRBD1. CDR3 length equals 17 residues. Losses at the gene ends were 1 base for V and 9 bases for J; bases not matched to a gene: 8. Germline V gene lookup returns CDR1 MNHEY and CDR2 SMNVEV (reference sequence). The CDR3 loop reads CASSLWDRGDYGSPLHF. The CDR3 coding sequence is TGTGCCAGCAGTTTATGGGACAGGGGGGATTATGGTTCACCCCTCCACTTT.

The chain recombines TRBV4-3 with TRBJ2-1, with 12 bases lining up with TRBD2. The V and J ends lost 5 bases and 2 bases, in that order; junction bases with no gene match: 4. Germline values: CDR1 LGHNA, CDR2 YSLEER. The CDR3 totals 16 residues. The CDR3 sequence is CASSRLAGDPYNEQFF. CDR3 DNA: TGCGCCAGCAGCAGACTAGCGGGAGACCCCTACAATGAGCAGTTCTTC.

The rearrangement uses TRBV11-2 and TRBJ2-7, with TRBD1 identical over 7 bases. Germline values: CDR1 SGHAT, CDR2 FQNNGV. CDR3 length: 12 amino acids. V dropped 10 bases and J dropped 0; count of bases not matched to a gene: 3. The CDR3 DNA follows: TGTGCCACGGGACAGAGCTCCTACGAGCAGTACTTC. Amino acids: CATGQSSYEQYF.

The DNA for the CDR3 is TGTGTAGCGGGGTTTGAAGCTTTCTTT. It translates to CVAGFEAFF. The chain recombines TRBV28 with TRBJ1-1; D is unresolved. This CDR3 spans 9 amino acids. Germline V gives CDR1 MDHEN, CDR2 SYDVKM.

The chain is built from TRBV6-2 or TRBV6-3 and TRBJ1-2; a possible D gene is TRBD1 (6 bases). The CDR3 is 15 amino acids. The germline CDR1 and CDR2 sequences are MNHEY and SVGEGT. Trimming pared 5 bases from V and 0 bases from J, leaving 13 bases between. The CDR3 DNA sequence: TGTGCCAGCAGTGAGACAGGAACAGCTAACTATGGCTACACCTTC. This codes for CASSETGTANYGYTF.